These 30 T cell receptor beta chains were sequenced from one sample in a study of blood T cell repertoires in COVID-19. The data were produced by immunoSEQ multiplex PCR, yet TCRdb's version contains in-frame clones alone and is incomplete. The repertoire has about 270,000 clones, 70% to 90% of them found once; the top ten carry roughly 4.3%. The sequenced sample consisted of PBMCs or T cells enriched from blood (not recorded which). The receptors derive from a woman aged 25 to 39 with acute COVID-19.

This clone is a singleton in its sample. The rearrangement links TRBV27 to TRBJ2-1; D perhaps matches TRBD2 (5 bases). Germline V gene lookup returns CDR1 MNHEY and CDR2 SMNVEV (reference sequence). The CDR3 is made up of 17 amino acids. Trimming removed 6 bases from V and 6 bases from J, with 24 bases in between. The CDR3 loop is CASSKPPGSIRGNEQFF. The CDR3 DNA sequence: TGTGCCAGCAGCAAACCCCCTGGTAGTATTCGGGGCAATGAGCAGTTCTTC.

The CDR3: CASSQDKAGISGANVLTF. The CDR3 coding sequence is TGTGCCAGCAGCCAAGACAAGGCGGGTATCTCTGGGGCCAACGTCCTGACTTTC. V gene TRBV4-2 combines with J gene TRBJ2-6; D possibly corresponds to TRBD2 (5 bases). Between the trimmed V and J ends, which lost 0 bases and 0 bases, there was a span of 12 bases. The CDR3 spans 18 residues. CDR1 LGHNA and CDR2 YNFKEQ come from the germline V gene.

The rearrangement joins TRBV4-2 to TRBJ2-1; 7 bases are a match to TRBD2. Germline trimming cut 4 bases from V and 10 bases from J; bases unmatched to any gene: 10. This CDR3 is built from 14 residues. From germline, CDR1 is LGHNA and CDR2 YNFKEQ. The CDR3: CASSPGLIPGEQFF. The CDR3 bases are TGTGCCAGCAGCCCGGGACTAATCCCGGGCGAGCAGTTCTTC.

V and J are TRBV10-3 and TRBJ2-7; 10 bases match TRBD1. Trimming at V came to 5 bases and at J to 2 bases, leaving 6 bases not matched to a gene. The CDR3 length is 15 residues. Germline CDR1 is ENHRY and CDR2 is SYGVKD. The chain's CDR3 is CAISPGQGDTYEQYF. The CDR3 DNA is TGTGCCATCAGTCCTGGACAGGGGGATACCTACGAGCAGTACTTC.

This clone showed up just once. The chain is built from TRBV10-3 and TRBJ1-1; tentative D call: TRBD1 (6 bases). The germline CDR1 and CDR2 sequences are ENHRY and SYGVKD. The CDR3 is 12 residues long. V gave up 6 bases and J gave up 5 bases, with 10 bases separating them. DNA for the CDR3: TGTGCCATCAGGGCAACAGGGACTGAAGCTTTCTTT. As protein: CAIRATGTEAFF.

J is TRBJ2-2 and V is TRBV25-1; TRBD2 matches 10 bases. V lost 5 bases and J lost 5; bases outside the gene matches: 5. The CDR3 extends over 15 amino acids. From germline, CDR1 is MGHDK and CDR2 SYGVNS. CDR3 residues: CASSPLAGETGELFF. CDR3 DNA sequence: TGTGCCAGCAGTCCCCTAGCGGGAGAGACCGGGGAGCTGTTTTTT.

The chain has TRBV7-3 and TRBJ2-2; possible D gene TRBD2, 6 bases. CDR3 length: 15 residues. Germline loops: CDR1 SGHTA, CDR2 FQGTGA. Trimming took 2 bases from V and 7 from J, leaving 14 bases between them. This CDR3 reads CASSLQDYLDGELFF. CDR3 DNA: TGTGCCAGCAGCTTACAGGACTATCTAGACGGGGAGCTGTTTTTT.

This clone came up a few times. This sample includes further DNA sequences coding for the same CDR3. J is TRBJ2-7 and V is TRBV4-1, with 7 positions matching TRBD1. Trimming cost V 4 bases and J 0 bases; bases outside gene matches: 3. Germline V gene sequence: CDR1 MGHRA, CDR2 YSYEKL. This CDR3 has 14 residues. The CDR3 region has the DNA TGCGCCAGCAGCCCCCGGGACAGCTCCTACGAGCAGTACTTC. This gives the protein CASSPRDSSYEQYF.

The genes are TRBV28 and TRBJ2-5; possibly TRBD1 for D (6 bases). V lost 1 base to trimming and J lost 1 base, with 13 bases between them. CDR1 MDHEN and CDR2 SYDVKM come from the germline V gene. This CDR3 contains 16 residues. The CDR3, as DNA: TGTGCCAGCAGTTTATACAGGGCCGCGTCCCAAGAGACCCAGTACTTC. Encoded protein: CASSLYRAASQETQYF.

The chain uses TRBV19 and TRBJ1-5; D perhaps matches TRBD1 (6 bases). Germline lookup yields CDR1 LNHDA and CDR2 SQIVND (reference sequence). V was pared by 3 bases and J by 5 bases, with 11 bases between. This CDR3 spans 14 amino acids. In DNA, the CDR3 is TGTGCCAGTAGTATTGGACAGCATTATCAGCCCCAGCATTTT. Translating it yields CASSIGQHYQPQHF.

The J gene is TRBJ2-1, the V gene TRBV28; 8 bases line up with TRBD2. V shed 8 bases and J 8 bases; nucleotides not matched to a gene: 11. CDR3 length equals 14 residues. The germline gives CDR1 MDHEN, CDR2 SYDVKM. The CDR3 here is CASHSLAGSYEQFF. DNA for the CDR3: TGTGCCAGCCACTCTTTAGCGGGAAGCTATGAGCAGTTCTTC.

This clone was observed a single time. The V call is TRBV14, the J call TRBJ2-2; 10 bases match TRBD2. CDR3 size: 16 residues. The V and J ends lost 1 base and 7 bases, in that order; junction bases with no gene match: 6. Germline CDR1 SGHDN, CDR2 FVKESK. The CDR3 DNA follows: TGTGCCAGCAGCCAAGCTCTAGCGGGAGTGGTCGGGGAGCTGTTTTTT. It yields the protein CASSQALAGVVGELFF. Full variable domain (rest looked up from reference TRBV14 and TRBJ2-2): EAGVTQFPSHSVIEKGQTVTLRCDPISGHDNLYWYRRVMGKEIKFLLHFVKESKQDESGMPNNRFLAERTGGTYSTLKVQPAELEDSGVYFCASSQALAGVVGELFFGEGSRLTVL.

V and J are TRBV15 and TRBJ1-2; 7 bases agree with TRBD1. The CDR3 runs to 15 residues. In germline, CDR1 is LNHNV, CDR2 YYDKDF (reference sequence). With 1 base clipped from V and 0 bases from J, the junction kept 2 bases outside the gene matches. CDR3 sequence (DNA): TGTGCCACCAGCAGAGCGCAGGGGGCTAACTATGGCTACACCTTC. Translating it yields CATSRAQGANYGYTF.

The chain couples TRBV9 to TRBJ1-6; 9 nucleotides match TRBD1. After removal of 4 bases from V and 0 bases from J, the junction contained 11 bases not matched to a gene. The CDR3 has 19 amino acids. CDR1 and CDR2 from the germline V gene are SGDLS and YYNGEE. The CDR3 spells CASSPSGTGPSSYNSPLHF. CDR3 DNA: TGTGCCAGCAGCCCTAGTGGGACAGGGCCTAGCTCCTATAATTCACCCCTCCACTTT.

The V and J genes are TRBV15 and TRBJ1-5; D gene unclear. Trimming shortened V by 5 bases and J by 4 bases, and 18 bases separated the two germline ends. This CDR3 has 16 residues. CDR1 LNHNV and CDR2 YYDKDF come from the germline V gene (reference sequence). In DNA form, the CDR3 reads TGTGCCACCAGCCCTGAGGGTTTGGGTATGAATCAGCCCCAGCATTTT. Protein: CATSPEGLGMNQPQHF.

This chain uses TRBV6-2 or TRBV6-3 with TRBJ2-2; D remains unclear. V lost 0 bases to trimming and J lost 5 bases, with 4 bases between them. The length of the CDR3 is 13 residues. Germline CDR1 MNHEY, CDR2 SVGEGT. CDR3 sequence (DNA): TGTGCCAGCAGTTACTCGTCGACCGGGGAGCTGTTTTTT. Protein product: CASSYSSTGELFF.

V is TRBV19 and J is TRBJ2-1; TRBD2 aligns across 7 bases. Germline V lookup: CDR1 LNHDA, CDR2 SQIVND (reference sequence). CDR3 length: 14 residues. Trimming removed 6 bases from V and 7 bases from J; junction bases left unmatched: 9. CDR3 coding DNA: TGTGCCAGTAGGGGTGGGAGGGCCAGGAATGAGCAGTTCTTC. This gives the protein CASRGGRARNEQFF.

The chain employs TRBV7-9 and TRBJ2-1, with D perhaps matching TRBD2 (6 bases). The CDR3 runs to 15 residues. Germline-derived CDR1 and CDR2 are SEHNR and FQNEAQ (reference sequence). Trimming cost V 5 bases and J 3 bases, with 14 bases left between them. As DNA, the CDR3 is TGTGCCAGCAGCCTCCGCGGGGACGTCTACAATGAGCAGTTCTTC. This codes for CASSLRGDVYNEQFF.

V usage is TRBV28 and J usage is TRBJ2-1; possible D gene TRBD2, 6 bases. The CDR3 sequence is 12 residues long. Germline CDR1 is MDHEN and CDR2 is SYDVKM. With 6 bases removed from V and 7 bases from J, the gap between germline ends came to 10 bases. The CDR3 nucleotides read TGTGCCAGCAGAACGGGAGTAAATGAGCAGTTCTTC. It yields the protein CASRTGVNEQFF.

The chain carries TRBV10-2 and TRBJ2-2; possible D gene TRBD1, 5 bases. V lost 2 bases and J 1 base, leaving 11 bases between the germline ends. This CDR3 has 16 residues. Germline V gene data show CDR1 as WSHSY and CDR2 as SAAADI. CDR3 in amino acids: CASSEVQGGNTGELFF. CDR3 nucleotide sequence: TGCGCCAGCAGTGAGGTTCAGGGTGGGAACACCGGGGAGCTGTTTTTT.

This clone was seen just once. The chain couples TRBV28 to TRBJ1-1; the D gene is possibly TRBD1 (6 bases). The germline V gene encodes CDR1 MDHEN and CDR2 SYDVKM. V dropped 5 bases and J dropped 2 bases, with 9 bases sitting between them. The CDR3 spans 13 residues. In nucleotides, the CDR3 is TGTGCCAGCAGTGGGACACCAAACACTGAAGCTTTCTTT. It yields the protein CASSGTPNTEAFF.

CDR3 protein: CASSLGGRGIVDYGYTF. DNA for the CDR3: TGTGCCAGCAGCTTGGGGGGCAGGGGCATCGTCGACTATGGCTACACCTTC. The rearrangement joins TRBV5-4 to TRBJ1-2; weak D call: TRBD1 (6 bases). This CDR3 region has 17 residues. Germline-derived CDR1 and CDR2 are SGHNT and YYREEE (reference sequence). The V and J ends lost 0 bases and 3 bases respectively, with 18 bases between them.

The chain recombines TRBV23-1 with TRBJ1-5; D perhaps matches TRBD1 (6 bases). TRBV23-1 is placed among ORFs of uncertain function. The V gene lost 5 bases and the J gene lost 10 bases, with 15 bases spanning the gap. The length of the CDR3 is 13 residues. CDR3 sequence reads: CASSYRAPNPQHF. CDR3 sequence (DNA): TGCGCCAGCAGTTACAGGGCCCCAAATCCCCAGCATTTT.

This clone was counted a single time. The chain couples TRBV28 to TRBJ1-3; D is unclear. The V gene lost 4 bases and the J gene lost 2 bases, with 3 bases spanning the gap. There are 12 residues in the CDR3. The germline CDR1 and CDR2 sequences are MDHEN and SYDVKM. CDR3: CASSSAGNTIYF. In nucleotides, the CDR3 is TGTGCCAGCAGTTCCGCTGGAAACACCATATATTTT.

The chain employs TRBV4-2 and TRBJ2-4; 15 bases agree with TRBD2. This CDR3 comprises 18 residues. Germline V CDR1 and CDR2: LGHNA, YNFKEQ. V lost 3 bases and J lost 3; bases outside the gene matches: 6. The DNA for the CDR3 is TGTGCCAGCAGCCAGGGACTAGCGGGAGGCGCGGGCAAAAACATTCAGTACTTC. Its protein is CASSQGLAGGAGKNIQYF.

This clone was detected only a few times. This chain uses TRBV30 with TRBJ1-1; no definite D call. The V end was cut by 4 bases, the J end by 0 bases, with 9 bases between. This CDR3 has 13 residues. Germline V gene data show CDR1 as GTSNPN and CDR2 as SVGIG (reference sequence). CDR3 nucleotides: TGTGCCTGGACACGACATATGAACACTGAAGCTTTCTTT. This gives the protein CAWTRHMNTEAFF.

J is TRBJ2-7 and V is TRBV3-1 (or the pseudogene TRBV3-2); D not certain. Germline V gives CDR1 LGHDT, CDR2 YNNKEL (reference sequence). V lost 2 bases and J 5 bases, leaving 13 bases between the germline ends. The CDR3 contains 14 residues. The CDR3 sequence: CASSQFGVSDEQYF. The CDR3 nucleotides are TGTGCCAGCAGCCAATTCGGTGTCAGCGACGAGCAGTACTTC.

J is TRBJ1-2 and V is TRBV28, with TRBD1 identical over 10 bases. The CDR3 is made up of 17 amino acids. The J segment lost 3 bases and the V segment lost 5 bases, leaving 12 bases of the junction unmatched. Germline V gives CDR1 MDHEN, CDR2 SYDVKM. CDR3 nucleotide sequence: TGTGCCAGCAGTATAACCGGGACAGGGGCTTTAGACTATGGCTACACCTTC. It is translated as CASSITGTGALDYGYTF.

This clone showed up just a few times. This chain uses TRBV3-1 (or the pseudogene TRBV3-2) with TRBJ1-1, with a weak D call TRBD1 (5 bases). This CDR3 is 13 amino acids long. Germline V lookup: CDR1 LGHDT, CDR2 YNNKEL (reference sequence). V was trimmed by 2 bases and J by 2 bases, leaving 6 bases between them. Written as DNA, the CDR3 is TGTGCCAGCAGCCAACAGGGTAACACTGAAGCTTTCTTT. Protein sequence: CASSQQGNTEAFF.

This chain joins TRBV6-5 and TRBJ1-5, with unresolved D. CDR1 MNHEY and CDR2 SVGAGI come from the germline V gene. The germline V and J ends were trimmed by 6 bases and 4 bases, with 10 bases remaining between them. The CDR3 sequence is 13 residues long. CDR3 protein: CASREAGNQPQHF. The CDR3 region has the DNA TGTGCCAGCAGGGAGGCGGGAAATCAGCCCCAGCATTTT.